The 29 T cell receptor beta chains listed next were all sequenced from one sample in a study of radiotherapy plus CTLA-4 blockade in lung cancer (dated by TCRdb to the late 2010s). The library was produced with the immunoSEQ multiplex PCR assay. Drawn from immuneACCESS, this table holds only the in-frame rearrangements with V and J called that TCRdb kept. Clones are partly lost; checked studies trace under half to an unresolved V gene and leave the rest unexplained. For this sample there are 130,000 or so clones; more than 80% appear just once. The ten largest clonotypes hold 5.5% to 7% of the sample. The source material was peripheral blood, sampled from a patient treated with radiotherapy plus ipilimumab. The receptors here all came from a human donor with non-small cell lung cancer that progressed on radiotherapy plus ipilimumab.

The chain is built from TRBV12-5 and TRBJ2-1; D may be TRBD1 or TRBD2 (5 bases each). Germline V gives CDR1 LGHNT, CDR2 FRNRAP. The CDR3 length is 14 residues. Trimming shortened V by 5 bases and J by 15 bases, and 23 bases separated the two germline ends. The CDR3 DNA follows: TGTGCTAGTGGTAAAGAATCCTTCGGGGCAACGTTGTTCTTC. Translated: CASGKESFGATLFF.

The chain has TRBV7-8 and TRBJ2-1; 8 bases are shared with TRBD2. This CDR3 contains 15 residues. The junction had 10 bases not matched to a gene; V was cut back by 6 bases and J by 6 bases. Germline V lookup: CDR1 SGHVS, CDR2 FQNEAQ. The CDR3 DNA is TGTGCCAGCAGTTACTATAGCGGGAATGGCAATGAGCAGTTCTTC. This encodes CASSYYSGNGNEQFF.

V is TRBV7-9 and J is TRBJ2-7; D gene ambiguous. The germline V and J ends were trimmed by 3 bases and 6 bases, with 12 bases remaining between them. The CDR3 is 13 amino acids. Germline V lookup: CDR1 SEHNR, CDR2 FQNEAQ (reference sequence). Here the CDR3 DNA reads TGTGCCAGCAGCTTTCCGCCACAGAGCGAGCAGTACTTC. This gives the protein CASSFPPQSEQYF.

The chain carries TRBV7-8 and TRBJ2-5, with 10 positions matching TRBD2. The germline CDR1 and CDR2 sequences are SGHVS and FQNEAQ. This CDR3 spans 15 amino acids. J lost 1 base, V lost 6 bases, and 5 bases had no gene match. The CDR3, as DNA: TGTGCCAGCAGGCTAGCGGGAGCGATCCAAGAGACCCAGTACTTC. It translates to CASRLAGAIQETQYF.

The V gene is TRBV6-5, the J gene TRBJ2-2; 8 bases align to TRBD2. This CDR3 has 16 amino acids. V was pared by 0 bases and J by 4 bases, with 4 bases of the junction left unmatched. Germline CDR1 and CDR2: MNHEY and SVGAGI. CDR3 sequence reads: CASSYSAGGLTGELFF. The CDR3 region has the DNA TGTGCCAGCAGTTACTCTGCGGGAGGACTCACCGGGGAGCTGTTTTTT.

The gene calls are TRBV11-3 and TRBJ2-1; unclear D gene. The CDR3 is 13 amino acids. Trimming removed 7 bases from V and 8 bases from J, with 15 bases in between. Germline assignment: CDR1 SGHNT and CDR2 YENEEA. This CDR3 reads CASTLIGLHEQFF. In nucleotides, the CDR3 is TGTGCCAGCACTCTAATTGGGCTCCATGAGCAGTTCTTC. The whole variable domain, filled in from reference TRBV11-3 and TRBJ2-1, reads EAGVVQSPRYKIIEKKQPVAFWCNPISGHNTLYWYLQNLGQGPELLIRYENEEAVDDSQLPKDRFSAERLKGVDSTLKIQPAELGDSAVYLCASTLIGLHEQFFGPGTRLTVL.

This sequence joins TRBV14 and TRBJ2-7; TRBD2 aligns across 11 bases. Germline V lookup: CDR1 SGHDN, CDR2 FVKESK. The CDR3 is 17 residues long. The J segment lost 2 bases and the V segment lost 4 bases, leaving 10 bases of the junction unmatched. CDR3 loop: CASSRQIAGGLTYEQYF. The CDR3 DNA sequence: TGTGCCAGCAGCCGTCAAATAGCGGGAGGGTTAACCTACGAGCAGTACTTC.

The chain carries TRBV18 and TRBJ1-2, with D possibly being TRBD1 (5 bases). CDR1 and CDR2 (germline): KGHSH, LQKENI. Trimming removed 3 bases at V and 8 bases at J, with 16 bases between. The CDR3 contains 14 residues. For the CDR3, the DNA is TGTGCCAGCTCACCCGGAGGGGCCCGCCGGGGCTACACCTTC. It is translated as CASSPGGARRGYTF. Complete variable domain (other parts from reference TRBV18 and TRBJ1-2): NAGVMQNPRHLVRRRGQEARLRCSPMKGHSHVYWYRQLPEEGLKFMVYLQKENIIDESGMPKERFSAEFPKEGPSILRIQQVVRGDSAAYFCASSPGGARRGYTFGSGTRLTVV.

This clone was counted once. This rearrangement joins TRBV4-2 to TRBJ2-3; tentative D call: TRBD2 (6 bases). Trimming shortened V by 0 bases and J by 6 bases, and 10 bases separated the two germline ends. The CDR3 is made up of 14 amino acids. Germline V gene lookup returns CDR1 LGHNA and CDR2 YNFKEQ. CDR3 in DNA: TGTGCCAGCAGCCAAGATATTCGGGGGGATACGCAGTATTTT. This sequence encodes CASSQDIRGDTQYF.

This chain joins TRBV10-3 and TRBJ2-7, with D maybe TRBD2 (6 bases). This CDR3 region has 12 residues. Germline V gene sequence: CDR1 ENHRY, CDR2 SYGVKD. V was pared by 9 bases and J by 0 bases, with 9 bases between. The CDR3 loop is CAIGRSSYEQYF. The CDR3, as DNA: TGTGCCATTGGGAGGAGCTCCTACGAGCAGTACTTC.

This clone is a singleton in its sample. This chain connects TRBV7-8 to TRBJ2-1; TRBD1 agrees at 12 bases. The CDR3 is 16 residues long. Trimming cost V 2 bases and J 6 bases; bases outside gene matches: 5. From germline, CDR1 is SGHVS and CDR2 FQNEAQ. The CDR3 region is CASSLIGTGGINEQFF. CDR3 nucleotide sequence: TGTGCCAGCAGCTTAATAGGGACAGGGGGCATCAATGAGCAGTTCTTC.

The rearrangement joins TRBV6-5 to TRBJ2-1, with a weak D call TRBD2 (6 bases). The germline V gene encodes CDR1 MNHEY and CDR2 SVGAGI. Trimming left V 7 bases short and J 6 bases short, with 13 bases between. The CDR3 has 13 amino acids. DNA of the CDR3: TGTGCCAGCAATGTGGGACTCGGCAATGAGCAGTTCTTC. It specifies CASNVGLGNEQFF.

The CDR3 is CASNRGREALNYEQYF. In DNA, the CDR3 is TGTGCCAGCAACCGGGGGCGGGAGGCCCTCAACTACGAGCAGTACTTC. This chain uses TRBV5-4 with TRBJ2-7; TRBD2 aligns across 8 bases. Losses at the gene ends were 6 bases for V and 3 bases for J; bases not matched to a gene: 14. The CDR3 totals 16 residues. Germline values: CDR1 SGHNT, CDR2 YYREEE (reference sequence).

This clone showed up just once. The chain couples TRBV27 to TRBJ1-1, with 10 bases matching TRBD1. V lost 5 bases to trimming and J lost 0 bases; unmatched junction nucleotides: 9. The CDR3 contains 17 residues. The germline V gene has CDR1 MNHEY and CDR2 SMNVEV (reference sequence). The CDR3 sequence is CASSPRTGGYLNTEAFF. The CDR3 nucleotides read TGTGCCAGCAGTCCAAGGACAGGGGGTTACCTGAACACTGAAGCTTTCTTT.

The J gene is TRBJ2-2, the V gene TRBV9; 8 bases match TRBD2. This CDR3 region has 16 residues. Germline V lookup: CDR1 SGDLS, CDR2 YYNGEE. The ends lost 0 bases at V and 3 bases at J; junction bases unmatched: 4. The CDR3 region has the DNA TGTGCCAGCAGCGTAGAGCCAGCGGGAGACACCGGGGAGCTGTTTTTT. It yields the protein CASSVEPAGDTGELFF.

This clone has only one observation. V gene TRBV5-4 combines with J gene TRBJ1-1; D is ambiguous. The CDR3 extends over 13 amino acids. Germline V CDR1 and CDR2: SGHNT, YYREEE (reference sequence). V dropped 4 bases and J dropped 1 base, with 8 bases sitting between them. The CDR3 DNA reads TGTGCCAGCAGCCCGAACAGGAACACTGAAGCTTTCTTT. Its protein is CASSPNRNTEAFF.

The rearrangement joins TRBV7-8 to TRBJ2-2; either TRBD1 or TRBD2 may supply D (5 bases each). The CDR3 is 17 amino acids. Trimming pared 2 bases from V and 0 bases from J, leaving 13 bases between. CDR1 and CDR2 from the germline V gene are SGHVS and FQNEAQ. CDR3 protein: CASSLISGTSNTGELFF. CDR3 nucleotide sequence: TGTGCCAGCAGCTTAATTTCCGGGACGTCGAACACCGGGGAGCTGTTTTTT.

To note about this clone: An end of the junction does not agree with germline; a read error may underlie this. In the same sample, other DNA sequences code for this CDR3. The chain has TRBV5-1 and TRBJ1-2, with 7 bases that match TRBD1. The CDR3 covers 14 residues. CDR1 and CDR2 from the germline V gene are SGHRS and YFSETQ. CDR3 amino acids: CASSYLQGNYGYTF. CDR3 nucleotide sequence: TGCGCCAGCAGCTACTTACAGGGGAACTACGGCTACACCTTC.

The rearrangement joins TRBV11-3 to TRBJ2-3; TRBD2 agrees at 9 bases. Trimming at V came to 5 bases and at J to 0 bases, leaving 6 bases not matched to a gene. This CDR3 is 16 amino acids long. The germline V gene has CDR1 SGHNT and CDR2 YENEEA. CDR3 residues: CASSPLAGGSTDTQYF. Written as DNA, the CDR3 is TGTGCCAGCAGCCCACTAGCGGGTGGAAGCACAGATACGCAGTATTTT.

This clone was counted once. The chain couples TRBV5-1 to TRBJ2-2; the D is unclear. The CDR3 has 13 residues. V dropped 1 base and J dropped 5 bases, with 6 bases sitting between them. In germline, CDR1 is SGHRS, CDR2 YFSETQ. The CDR3 protein is CASSLMGTGELFF. The DNA for the CDR3 is TGCGCCAGCAGCTTGATGGGAACCGGGGAGCTGTTTTTT.

The CDR3 region has the DNA TGCGCCAGCAGCTGGACAGGCGAGAGCTCTGGAAACACCATATATTTT. It yields the protein CASSWTGESSGNTIYF. The rearrangement links TRBV5-1 to TRBJ1-3, with TRBD1 matching over 7 bases. The CDR3 spans 16 residues. J was trimmed by 0 bases and V by 3 bases; bases with no gene match: 6. Germline V gene data show CDR1 as SGHRS and CDR2 as YFSETQ.

The chain joins TRBV6-5 to TRBJ2-1; D is unresolved. Germline CDR1 reads MNHEY; CDR2 reads SVGAGI. With 5 bases removed from V and 0 bases from J, the gap between germline ends came to 8 bases. The CDR3 is made up of 14 amino acids. Here the CDR3 DNA reads TGTGCCAGCAGTAAAAGGAGCTCCTACAATGAGCAGTTCTTC. The encoded protein is CASSKRSSYNEQFF.

This chain connects TRBV25-1 to TRBJ1-4; TRBD1 matches 8 bases. Per the germline V gene, CDR1 is MGHDK and CDR2 is SYGVNS. The J segment lost 7 bases and the V segment lost 3 bases, leaving 4 bases of the junction unmatched. This CDR3 spans 14 amino acids. The CDR3 region has the DNA TGTGCCAGCAGTGAGCAGGGGGCACTTGAAAAACTGTTTTTT. This translates into CASSEQGALEKLFF. Full variable domain (outside the CDR3, taken from reference TRBV25-1 and TRBJ1-4): EADIYQTPRYLVIGTGKKITLECSQTMGHDKMYWYQQDPGMELHLIHYSYGVNSTEKGDLSSESTVSRIRTEHFPLTLESARPSHTSQYLCASSEQGALEKLFFGSGTQLSVL.

This clone was recorded only once. The chain combines TRBV25-1 with TRBJ1-2; maybe TRBD1 (5 bases). The germline V and J ends were trimmed by 5 bases and 6 bases, with 16 bases remaining between them. Germline-derived CDR1 and CDR2 are MGHDK and SYGVNS. The CDR3 covers 14 residues. Written as DNA, the CDR3 is TGTGCCAGCAGTCCCCCCCGGGACCAAAATGGCTACACCTTC. Encoded protein: CASSPPRDQNGYTF.

The J gene is TRBJ2-1, the V gene TRBV7-2; 10 positions agree with TRBD1. Germline V CDR1 and CDR2: SGHTA, FQGNSA. CDR3 size: 14 residues. Losses at the gene ends were 6 bases for V and 5 bases for J; bases not matched to a gene: 4. Here the CDR3 reads CASRRQGANNEQFF. In DNA form, the CDR3 reads TGTGCCAGCAGGCGACAGGGGGCGAACAATGAGCAGTTCTTC.

The chain employs TRBV30 and TRBJ2-1; TRBD2 agrees at 9 bases. Germline V gene sequence: CDR1 GTSNPN, CDR2 SVGIG (reference sequence). The V gene end was trimmed by 4 bases and the J gene end by 6 bases; junction bases not matched to a gene: 7. The CDR3 is 14 residues long. In DNA form, the CDR3 reads TGTGCCTGGAACGTCGGACTAGCGATCAATGAGCAGTTCTTC. Amino acid sequence: CAWNVGLAINEQFF.

As DNA, the CDR3 is TGTGCCAGCAGCTCCCCAAATTTGAATGAGCAGTTCTTC. This translates into CASSSPNLNEQFF. This chain connects TRBV7-2 to TRBJ2-1; D unclear. CDR3 length equals 13 residues. Looked up from germline, CDR1 is SGHTA and CDR2 is FQGNSA. The ends were cut back, 4 bases at V and 7 bases at J, with 11 bases in the middle.

V and J are TRBV6-6 and TRBJ2-7; 11 positions agree with TRBD1. With V trimmed by 2 bases and J by 3 bases, 3 bases remained unmatched. Germline CDR1 and CDR2: MNHNY and SVGAGI (reference sequence). The CDR3 spans 15 residues. CDR3 in amino acids: CASSYGQGALYEQYF. The CDR3 region has the DNA TGTGCCAGCAGTTACGGACAGGGGGCCCTCTACGAGCAGTACTTC.

The CDR3 DNA sequence: TGTGCCAGCAGCTTTGTGGGAGATTTTTTGTTCTTC. Its translation: CASSFVGDFLFF. This chain joins TRBV11-1 and TRBJ2-1; D perhaps matches TRBD2 (5 bases). CDR3 length: 12 residues. The germline V gene encodes CDR1 SGHAT and CDR2 FQDESV (reference sequence). Trimming cost V 3 bases and J 15 bases, with 15 bases left between them.